This T cell receptor beta chain was captured by sequencing in a study of cytotoxic CD8 clonotypes in ibrutinib-treated CLL (dated by TCRdb to about 2021). Broadly, across the study: The cohort included about 15 treatment-naive and ten to twelve relapsed/refractory patients; some 18 were IGHV unmutated. Partial responses were observed in roughly 25 patients and complete responses in 2; after a median follow-up of around 68 months, remission was maintained in 15 or so patients and progression was observed in approximately 12. Samples at response were collected after a median of roughly twelve months of treatment, with a range of roughly 6 to 40 months. On average, each sample yielded approximately 250,000 productive templates and tens of thousands of productive rearrangements. Longitudinal samples were obtainable from about 30% of the 86 participants in the trial. Cryopreserved peripheral blood mononuclear cells were collected at three points: before therapy, at response, and at either sustained remission or disease progression. Every remission and progressive disease sample was obtained while ibrutinib was still being received by the patients.

Each clonotype received, on average, roughly 9.6x coverage in deep resolution sequencing performed on a MiSeq, where the target depth lay between 1 in 1 million and 1 in 200,000 T cells. The immunoSEQ hsTCRB Kit was used to generate the TCR beta libraries. From the authors' description of their analysis: ImmunoSEQ Data Assistant and ImmunoSEQ Analyzer were used for data analysis, and V, D and J genes were assigned according to IMGT definitions. Clonality, with values ranging from 0 to 1, was calculated as one minus the normalized Shannon entropy of productive rearrangement frequencies. Public clonotype analysis was restricted to overrepresented clonotypes comprising at least 0.05% of each patient's repertoire. Some 13 repertoires from age-matched healthy donors, obtained from immuneACCESS, served as clonality controls. Sourced from immuneACCESS, this table was stored by TCRdb with only in-frame sequences that have V and J called. A share of the clones is absent; for the studies checked, an unresolved V gene accounts for under half, and the remainder has no known explanation. V and J calls and clone size follow that table, whereas D and trimming were derived from the DNA. In this sample the table shows 200,000 or so clones, about four fifths of which occur a single time. More than 9.5% of the sample is taken by the ten largest.

Summary of the overall study and its limitations: An increase in clonality was observed at ibrutinib response, with clonality remaining stable during sustained remission and falling back toward baseline at progression. Public clonotypes were rare and either shrank or stayed stable during treatment, and the rise in clonality at ibrutinib response reflected expansion of private clonotypes. Sustained-remission and progressing patients did not have matched sampling times, and lymph node repertoires were not examined. Baseline clonality was found to be higher than that of age-matched healthy donors and was strongly correlated with circulating CD8+ T-cell counts.

The germline V gene (reference sequence) supplies CDR1 MNHEY and CDR2 SMNVEV. From cysteine to phenylalanine, the CDR3 is 16 amino acids long. Here the CDR3 DNA is all that survives: 48 bases in frame from base 1. V is cut by 7 bases and J by 3 bases, and the space between the germline ends is 22 bases. In light of the paper, this sample's time point label describes: 12 to 13 months on ibrutinib. Approximately 2 micrograms of genomic DNA were extracted from cryopreserved PBMCs for TCR beta library preparation. High-throughput TCR beta sequencing was performed on longitudinal blood samples from CLL patients receiving ibrutinib monotherapy. The patients took part in an open-label, single-center phase 2 trial of ibrutinib monotherapy. This clone was counted once. Its target antigen remains unknown. The sample holds no much larger clone one base away, and base qualities are not on file.

The TCR sequence derives from a human donor with chronic lymphocytic leukemia. The starting material was PBMCs, obtained after 12 months of ibrutinib treatment. The sequence is built from TRBV27 and TRBJ2-7, with the D gene tentatively TRBD1 or TRBD2, based on 5 matching bases in each. The CDR3 region has the sequence CASTKCRDVFLYEQYF. The nucleotide sequence is TGTGCCAGCACCAAATGCCGGGACGTCTTCCTCTACGAGCAGTACTTC.